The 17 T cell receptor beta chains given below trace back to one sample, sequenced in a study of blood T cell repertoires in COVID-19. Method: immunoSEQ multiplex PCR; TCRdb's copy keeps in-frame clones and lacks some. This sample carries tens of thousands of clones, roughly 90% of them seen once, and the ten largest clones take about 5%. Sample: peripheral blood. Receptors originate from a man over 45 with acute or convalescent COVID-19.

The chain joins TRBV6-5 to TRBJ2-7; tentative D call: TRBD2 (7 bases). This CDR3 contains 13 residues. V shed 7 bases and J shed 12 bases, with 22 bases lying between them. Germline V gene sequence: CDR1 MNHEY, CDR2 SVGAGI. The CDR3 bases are TGTGCCAGCAAAAGGGGGGAACTCAGCGGGGTGTACTTC. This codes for CASKRGELSGVYF.

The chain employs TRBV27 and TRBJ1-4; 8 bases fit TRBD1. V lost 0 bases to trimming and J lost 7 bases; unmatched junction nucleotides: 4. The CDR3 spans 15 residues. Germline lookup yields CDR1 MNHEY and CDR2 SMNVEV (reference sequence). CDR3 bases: TGTGCCAGCAGTTTATCGGGACAGGTTTTTGAAAAACTGTTTTTT. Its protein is CASSLSGQVFEKLFF.

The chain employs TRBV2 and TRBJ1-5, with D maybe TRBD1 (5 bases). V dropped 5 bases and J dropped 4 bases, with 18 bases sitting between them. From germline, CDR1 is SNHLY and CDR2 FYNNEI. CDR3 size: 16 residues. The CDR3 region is CASSPEQVGGNQPQHF. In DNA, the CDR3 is TGTGCCAGCAGTCCCGAGCAGGTTGGGGGGAATCAGCCCCAGCATTTT.

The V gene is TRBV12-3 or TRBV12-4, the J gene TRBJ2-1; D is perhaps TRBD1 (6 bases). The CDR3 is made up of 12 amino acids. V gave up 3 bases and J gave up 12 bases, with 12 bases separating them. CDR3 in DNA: TGTGCCAGCAGTTTCGGGGAAGGGGGGCAGTTCTTC. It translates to CASSFGEGGQFF.

The CDR3 region is CASSPHRDSSYEQYF. The CDR3 DNA reads TGTGCCAGTAGCCCCCATAGGGACTCCTCCTACGAGCAGTACTTC. The V gene is TRBV19, the J gene TRBJ2-7; D may be TRBD2 (6 bases). In germline, CDR1 is LNHDA, CDR2 SQIVND (reference sequence). Trimming took off 6 bases at V and 0 bases at J, with 15 bases between the two ends. This CDR3 has 15 residues.

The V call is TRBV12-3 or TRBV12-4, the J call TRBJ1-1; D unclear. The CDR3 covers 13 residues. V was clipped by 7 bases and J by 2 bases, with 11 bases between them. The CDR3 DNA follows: TGTGCCAGCAAACGAGGGAGTAACACTGAAGCTTTCTTT. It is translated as CASKRGSNTEAFF.

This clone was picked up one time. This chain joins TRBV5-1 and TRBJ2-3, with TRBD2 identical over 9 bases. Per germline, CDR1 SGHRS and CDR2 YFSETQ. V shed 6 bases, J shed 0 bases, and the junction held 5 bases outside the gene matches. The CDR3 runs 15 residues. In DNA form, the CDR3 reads TGCGCCAGCACCGTAGCGGGGGCGAGCACAGATACGCAGTATTTT. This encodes CASTVAGASTDTQYF.

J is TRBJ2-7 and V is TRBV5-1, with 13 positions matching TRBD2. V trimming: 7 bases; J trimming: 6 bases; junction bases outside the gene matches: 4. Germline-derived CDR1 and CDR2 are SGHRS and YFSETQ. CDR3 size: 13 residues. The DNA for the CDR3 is TGCGCCAGCCGGACTAGCGGGAGTACCGAGCAGTACTTC. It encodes CASRTSGSTEQYF.

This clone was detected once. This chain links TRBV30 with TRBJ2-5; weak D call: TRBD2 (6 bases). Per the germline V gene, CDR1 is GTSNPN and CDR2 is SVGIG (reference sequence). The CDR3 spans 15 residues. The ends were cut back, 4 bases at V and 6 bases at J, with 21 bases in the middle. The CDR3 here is CAWNPKGGSLKTQYF. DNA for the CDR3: TGTGCCTGGAATCCAAAGGGAGGATCCTTGAAGACCCAGTACTTC.

CDR3: CASSLGPGLASTDTQYF. CDR3 DNA: TGTGCCAGCAGCTTAGGCCCGGGACTAGCGAGCACAGATACGCAGTATTTT. V and J are TRBV7-6 and TRBJ2-3; TRBD2 aligns across 10 bases. The CDR3 covers 17 residues. With V trimmed by 1 base and J by 0 bases, 4 bases remained unmatched. Germline lookup yields CDR1 SGHVS and CDR2 FNYEAQ.

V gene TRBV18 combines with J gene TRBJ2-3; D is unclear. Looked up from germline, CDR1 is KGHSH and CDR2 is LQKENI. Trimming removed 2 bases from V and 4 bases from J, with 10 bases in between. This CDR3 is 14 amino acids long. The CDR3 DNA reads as TGTGCCAGCTCACCATGGCCAAGTGCAGATACGCAGTATTTT. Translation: CASSPWPSADTQYF.

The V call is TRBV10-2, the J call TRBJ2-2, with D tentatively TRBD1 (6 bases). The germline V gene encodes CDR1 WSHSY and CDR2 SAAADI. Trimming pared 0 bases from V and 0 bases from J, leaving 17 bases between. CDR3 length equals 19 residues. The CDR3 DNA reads TGCGCCAGCAGTGAGTCGGGCGCTGGGGGCCTCACGAACACCGGGGAGCTGTTTTTT. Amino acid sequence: CASSESGAGGLTNTGELFF.

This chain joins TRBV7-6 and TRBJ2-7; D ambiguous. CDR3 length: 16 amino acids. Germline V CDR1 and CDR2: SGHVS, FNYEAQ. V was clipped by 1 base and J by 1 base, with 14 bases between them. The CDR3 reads CASSLGSRSSSYEQYF. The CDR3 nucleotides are TGTGCCAGCAGCTTAGGCTCCAGGTCCTCTTCCTACGAGCAGTACTTC.

CDR3 residues: CAPHQVGLLATNEKLFF. As DNA, the CDR3 is TGTGCCCCGCATCAGGTGGGGCTTTTGGCAACTAATGAAAAACTGTTTTTT. J is TRBJ1-4 and V is TRBV24-1; D is perhaps TRBD1 (5 bases). The CDR3 sequence is 17 residues long. Trimming removed 12 bases at V and 0 bases at J, with 22 bases between. Germline V gene data show CDR1 as KGHDR and CDR2 as SFDVKD.

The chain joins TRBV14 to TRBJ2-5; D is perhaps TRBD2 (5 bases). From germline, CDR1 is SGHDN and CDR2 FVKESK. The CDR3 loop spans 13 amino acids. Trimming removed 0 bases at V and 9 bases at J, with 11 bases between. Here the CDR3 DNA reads TGTGCCAGCAGCCAAGAAGGGAGTGGGTCCCAGTACTTC. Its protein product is CASSQEGSGSQYF.

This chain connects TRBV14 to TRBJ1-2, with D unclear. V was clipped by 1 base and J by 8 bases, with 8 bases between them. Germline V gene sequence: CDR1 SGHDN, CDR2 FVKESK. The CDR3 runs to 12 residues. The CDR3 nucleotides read TGTGCCAGCAGCCAAGGGACTGTCGGCTACACCTTC. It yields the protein CASSQGTVGYTF.

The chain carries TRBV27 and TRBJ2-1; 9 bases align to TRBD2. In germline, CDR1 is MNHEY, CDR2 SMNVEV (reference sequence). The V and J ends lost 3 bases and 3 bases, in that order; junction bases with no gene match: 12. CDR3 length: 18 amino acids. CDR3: CASSLGLAGSGGYNEQFF. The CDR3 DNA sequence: TGTGCCAGCAGTTTGGGCCTAGCGGGATCGGGTGGCTACAATGAGCAGTTCTTC.